This T cell receptor beta chain stems from a study of T cell changes during pregnancy in multiple sclerosis. The protocol was immunoSEQ multiplex PCR, while the TCRdb copy is restricted to in-frame clones and leaves out a portion. The sample has around 20,000 clones; around nine tenths are singletons. Germline lookup yields CDR1 SGHDN and CDR2 FVKESK. The V end was cut by 1 base, the J end by 7 bases, with 8 bases between. This CDR3 has 12 amino acids. The TCR originated in a female donor in good health, enrolled as a control in a pregnancy study. This chain joins TRBV14 and TRBJ2-7; D unclear. The sequencing used CD4+ T cells from peripheral blood mononuclear cells, collected in the first trimester of pregnancy. CDR3 sequence reads: CASSQATVEQYF. Written as DNA, the CDR3 is TGTGCCAGCAGCCAAGCGACTGTGGAGCAGTACTTC.